A single sample is the source of the 8 T cell receptor beta chains below, sequenced in a study of shared clonotypes between healthy human individuals. Positively selected for CCR7, the CD45RO-negative cells used as naive CD8 cells excluded terminally differentiated effector memory CD45RA+ cells. Sequencing used immunoSEQ multiplex PCR; TCRdb keeps in-frame clones, though not all of them. The table lists about 2 million clones, about 95% of them singletons. Sequenced material: naive CD8+ T cells sorted from blood. The receptors come from a young man in good health.

V gene TRBV11-2 combines with J gene TRBJ2-4; 8 nucleotides align to TRBD1. In germline, CDR1 is SGHAT, CDR2 FQNNGV. V dropped 5 bases and J dropped 0; count of bases not matched to a gene: 9. The CDR3 loop spans 17 amino acids. CDR3 DNA sequence: TGTGCCAGCAGCCTAACCGGGACAGGAATAGCCAAAAACATTCAGTACTTC. Its translation is CASSLTGTGIAKNIQYF.

This chain connects TRBV6-5 to TRBJ2-3; tentative D call: TRBD2 (5 bases). Trimming pared 6 bases from V and 7 bases from J, leaving 17 bases between. This CDR3 is 14 amino acids long. Germline CDR1 MNHEY, CDR2 SVGAGI. This CDR3 is CASSPGLTPYTQYF. The CDR3 bases are TGTGCCAGCAGCCCTGGACTTACTCCCTATACGCAGTATTTT.

Concerning this clone itself: Other nucleotide sequences from this sample produce the same CDR3. The chain has TRBV7-6 and TRBJ1-2, with 9 bases aligning to TRBD1. With V trimmed by 5 bases and J by 5 bases, 3 bases remained unmatched. The CDR3 extends over 13 amino acids. CDR1 and CDR2 (germline): SGHVS, FNYEAQ. In nucleotides, the CDR3 is TGTGCCAGCAGCCCTGGACAGGGGTATGGCTACACCTTC. It specifies CASSPGQGYGYTF.

Remarks on this clone: This sample includes further DNA sequences coding for the same CDR3. The chain employs TRBV5-1 and TRBJ2-7; D possibly matches TRBD1 or TRBD2 (5 bases each). V was cut by 0 bases and J by 2 bases, with 9 bases left in between. This CDR3 spans 14 amino acids. The germline V gene encodes CDR1 SGHRS and CDR2 YFSETQ. CDR3 loop: CASSLEGTPYEQYF. Here the CDR3 DNA reads TGCGCCAGCAGCTTGGAGGGGACGCCCTACGAGCAGTACTTC.

The CDR3 DNA reads TGTGCCAGCACGAATAACCGGACAGCCGGAGCAGATACGCAGTATTTT. Its translation: CASTNNRTAGADTQYF. The chain joins TRBV27 to TRBJ2-3; D may be TRBD1 (6 bases). Trimming left V 7 bases short and J 4 bases short, with 21 bases between. Germline loops: CDR1 MNHEY, CDR2 SMNVEV (reference sequence). The CDR3 covers 16 residues.

The rearrangement links TRBV2 to TRBJ2-7; D gene uncertain. The germline V gene has CDR1 SNHLY and CDR2 FYNNEI. V was trimmed by 3 bases and J by 6 bases, leaving 6 bases between them. The CDR3 contains 11 residues. The CDR3 loop is CASSESGEQYF. Here the CDR3 DNA reads TGTGCCAGCAGTGAGTCAGGCGAGCAGTACTTC.

The V call is TRBV10-3, the J call TRBJ2-1; unclear D gene. This CDR3 comprises 15 residues. With 0 bases removed from V and 0 bases from J, the gap between germline ends came to 6 bases. Germline CDR1 reads ENHRY; CDR2 reads SYGVKD. The DNA of the CDR3 is TGTGCCATCAGTGAGTCTACCAACTCCTACAATGAGCAGTTCTTC. Translated: CAISESTNSYNEQFF.

This chain uses TRBV7-9 with TRBJ1-2; possible D gene TRBD1, 5 bases. V gave up 1 base and J gave up 4 bases, with 10 bases separating them. Germline CDR1 SEHNR, CDR2 FQNEAQ (reference sequence). This CDR3 comprises 14 residues. The CDR3 sequence: CASSLDRGLYGYTF. The CDR3 DNA is TGTGCCAGCAGCTTAGACCGGGGCCTCTATGGCTACACCTTC. The whole variable domain, remainder taken from reference TRBV7-9 and TRBJ1-2, is DTGVSQNPRHKITKRGQNVTFRCDPISEHNRLYWYRQTLGQGPEFLTYFQNEAQLEKSRLLSDRFSAERPKGSFSTLEIQRTEQGDSAMYLCASSLDRGLYGYTFGSGTRLTVV.